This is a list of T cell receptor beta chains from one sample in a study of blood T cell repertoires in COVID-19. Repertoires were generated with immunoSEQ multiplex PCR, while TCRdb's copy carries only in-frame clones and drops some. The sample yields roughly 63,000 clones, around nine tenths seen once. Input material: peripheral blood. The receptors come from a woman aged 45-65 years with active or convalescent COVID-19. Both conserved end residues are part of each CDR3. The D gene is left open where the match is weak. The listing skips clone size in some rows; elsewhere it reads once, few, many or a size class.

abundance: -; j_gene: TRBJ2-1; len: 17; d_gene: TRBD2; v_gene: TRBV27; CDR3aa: CASRRELTSGNYNEQFF; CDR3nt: TGTGCCAGCAGAAGAGAATTGACTAGCGGGAACTACAATGAGCAGTTCTTC
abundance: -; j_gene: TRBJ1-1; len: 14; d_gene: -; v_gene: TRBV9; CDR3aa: CASSVGDIIPEAFF; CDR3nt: TGTGCCAGCAGCGTAGGGGACATAATTCCTGAAGCTTTCTTT
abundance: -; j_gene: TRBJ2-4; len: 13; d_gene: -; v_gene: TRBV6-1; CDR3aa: CASSEPGKDIQYF; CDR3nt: TGTGCCAGCAGTGAGCCAGGGAAGGACATTCAGTACTTC
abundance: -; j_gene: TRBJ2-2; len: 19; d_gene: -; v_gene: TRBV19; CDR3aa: CASSRVLRALAAATGELFF; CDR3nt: TGTGCCAGTAGTAGAGTACTGAGGGCCTTAGCGGCAGCTACCGGGGAGCTGTTTTTT
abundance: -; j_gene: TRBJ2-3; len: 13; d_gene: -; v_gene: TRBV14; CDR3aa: CASSQGLLDTQYF; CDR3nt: TGTGCCAGCAGCCAAGGGCTCTTAGATACGCAGTATTTT
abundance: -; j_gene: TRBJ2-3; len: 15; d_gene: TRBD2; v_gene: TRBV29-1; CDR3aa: CSVRLIAGETDTQYF; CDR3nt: TGCAGCGTCCGACTAATAGCGGGAGAGACAGATACGCAGTATTTT
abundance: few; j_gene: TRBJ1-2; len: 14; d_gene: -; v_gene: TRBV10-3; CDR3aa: CAISERGSNYGYTF; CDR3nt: TGTGCCATCAGTGAGAGGGGCTCGAACTATGGCTACACCTTC
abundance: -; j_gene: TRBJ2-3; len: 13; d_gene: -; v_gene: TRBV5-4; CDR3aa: CASSFSGADTQYF; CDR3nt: TGTGCCAGCAGCTTCTCGGGTGCTGATACGCAGTATTTT
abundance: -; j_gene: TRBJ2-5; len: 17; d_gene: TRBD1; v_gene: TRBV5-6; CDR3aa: CASSSNAGTGGGETQYF; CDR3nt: TGTGCCAGCAGCTCAAACGCCGGGACAGGGGGTGGAGAGACCCAGTACTTC
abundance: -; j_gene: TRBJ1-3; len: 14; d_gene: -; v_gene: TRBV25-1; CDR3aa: CASSDYDSGNTIYF; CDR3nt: TGTGCCAGCAGTGACTATGACTCTGGAAACACCATATATTTT
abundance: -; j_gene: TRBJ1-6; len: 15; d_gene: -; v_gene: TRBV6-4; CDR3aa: CASSDSPGVSSPLHF; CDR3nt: TGTGCCAGCAGTGACTCGCCGGGGGTAAGCTCACCCCTCCACTTT
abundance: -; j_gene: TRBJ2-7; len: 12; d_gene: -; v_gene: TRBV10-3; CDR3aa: CAIRASSYEQYF; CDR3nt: TGTGCCATCAGAGCTAGCTCCTACGAGCAGTACTTC
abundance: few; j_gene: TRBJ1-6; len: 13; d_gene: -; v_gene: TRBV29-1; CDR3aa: CSVAGGPNSPLHF; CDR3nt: TGCAGCGTCGCAGGTGGGCCGAATTCACCCCTCCACTTT
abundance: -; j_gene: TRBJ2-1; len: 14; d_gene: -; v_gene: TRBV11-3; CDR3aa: CASSLSGPGGEQFF; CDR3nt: TGTGCCAGCAGCTTAAGCGGACCAGGGGGGGAGCAGTTCTTC
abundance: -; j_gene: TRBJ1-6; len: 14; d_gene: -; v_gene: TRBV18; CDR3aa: CASSPQGNNSPLHF; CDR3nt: TGTGCCAGCTCACCGCAGGGGAATAATTCACCCCTCCACTTT
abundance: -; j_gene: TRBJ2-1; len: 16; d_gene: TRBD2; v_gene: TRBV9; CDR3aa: CASSVMSGGSYNEQFF; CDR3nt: TGTGCCAGCAGCGTAATGTCGGGCGGGAGTTACAATGAGCAGTTCTTC
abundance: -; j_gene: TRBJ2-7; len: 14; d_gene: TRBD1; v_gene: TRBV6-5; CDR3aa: CASSYSQGAYEQYF; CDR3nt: TGTGCCAGCAGTTACTCCCAGGGGGCGTACGAGCAGTACTTC
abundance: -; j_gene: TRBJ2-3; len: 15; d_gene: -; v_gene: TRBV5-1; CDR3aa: CASSLGQPNTDTQYF; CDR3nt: TGCGCCAGCAGCCTCGGACAGCCGAACACAGATACGCAGTATTTT
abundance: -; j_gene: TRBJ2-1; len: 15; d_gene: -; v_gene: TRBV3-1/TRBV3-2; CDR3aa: CASSHEYGRVYEQFF; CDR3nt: TGTGCCAGCAGCCACGAGTACGGGAGAGTCTATGAGCAGTTCTTC
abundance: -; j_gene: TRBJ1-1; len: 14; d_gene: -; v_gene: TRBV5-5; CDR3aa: CASSSLHPDTEAFF; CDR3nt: TGTGCCAGCAGCTCCCTCCATCCGGACACTGAAGCTTTCTTT
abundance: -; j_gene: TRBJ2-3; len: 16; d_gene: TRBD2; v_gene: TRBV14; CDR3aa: CASSPGLAGRTDTQYF; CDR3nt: TGTGCCAGCAGCCCCGGACTAGCGGGAAGGACAGATACGCAGTATTTT
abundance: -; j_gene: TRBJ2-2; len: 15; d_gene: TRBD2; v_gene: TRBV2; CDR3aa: CASSKSGSSTGELFF; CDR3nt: TGTGCCAGCAGCAAAAGCGGGAGTTCCACCGGGGAGCTGTTTTTT
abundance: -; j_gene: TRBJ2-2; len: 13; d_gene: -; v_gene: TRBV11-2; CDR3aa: CASSLENSGELFF; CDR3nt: TGTGCCAGCAGCTTAGAGAACAGCGGGGAGCTGTTTTTT
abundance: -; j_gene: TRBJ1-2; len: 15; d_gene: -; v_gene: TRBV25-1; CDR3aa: CASSESTARNYGYTF; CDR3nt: TGTGCCAGCAGTGAATCAACAGCCCGAAACTATGGCTACACCTTC
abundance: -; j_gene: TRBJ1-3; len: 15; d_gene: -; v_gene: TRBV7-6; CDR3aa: CASSLFSVPGNTIYF; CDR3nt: TGTGCCAGCAGCTTGTTTTCGGTTCCTGGAAACACCATATATTTT
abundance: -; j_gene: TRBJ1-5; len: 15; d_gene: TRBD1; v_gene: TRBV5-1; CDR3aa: CASSLGGTDHQPQHF; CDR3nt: TGCGCCAGCAGCTTGGGAGGGACAGATCATCAGCCCCAGCATTTT
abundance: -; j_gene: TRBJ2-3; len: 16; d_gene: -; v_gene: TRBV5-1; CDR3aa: CASSLGGRQQGDTQYF; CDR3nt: TGCGCCAGCAGCTTGGGTGGGCGGCAACAGGGAGATACGCAGTATTTT
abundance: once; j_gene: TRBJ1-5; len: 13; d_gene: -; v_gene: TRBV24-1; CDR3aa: CATSSGGNQPQHF; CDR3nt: TGTGCCACCAGCTCTGGAGGCAATCAGCCCCAGCATTTT
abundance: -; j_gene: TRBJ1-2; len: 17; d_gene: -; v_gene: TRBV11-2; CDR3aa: CASSPRTFIAGSYGYTF; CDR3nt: TGTGCCAGCAGCCCAAGGACGTTCATAGCGGGCTCCTATGGCTACACCTTC
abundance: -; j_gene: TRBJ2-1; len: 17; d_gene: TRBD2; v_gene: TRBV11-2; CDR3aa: CASSLEGLAGGSNEQFF; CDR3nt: TGTGCCAGCAGCTTAGAGGGTCTAGCGGGAGGCTCCAATGAGCAGTTCTTC
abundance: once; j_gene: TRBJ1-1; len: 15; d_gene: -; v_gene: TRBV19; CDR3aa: CASSGGLQHWAEAFF; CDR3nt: TGTGCCAGTAGTGGGGGACTACAGCATTGGGCTGAAGCTTTCTTT
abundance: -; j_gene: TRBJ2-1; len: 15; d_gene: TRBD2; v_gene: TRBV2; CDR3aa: CASSGLAGNYNEQFF; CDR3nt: TGTGCCAGCAGTGGACTAGCGGGAAACTACAATGAGCAGTTCTTC
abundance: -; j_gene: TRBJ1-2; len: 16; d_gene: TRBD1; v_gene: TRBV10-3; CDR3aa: CAISAPDRGLNYGYTF; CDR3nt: TGTGCCATCAGTGCGCCGGACAGGGGGCTGAACTATGGCTACACCTTC
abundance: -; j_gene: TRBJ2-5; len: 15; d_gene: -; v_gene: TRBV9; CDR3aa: CASSVGGGDAETQYF; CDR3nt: TGTGCCAGCAGCGTAGGAGGGGGAGATGCAGAGACCCAGTACTTC
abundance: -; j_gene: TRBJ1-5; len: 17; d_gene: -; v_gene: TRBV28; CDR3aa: CASKDGGARDYNQPQHF; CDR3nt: TGTGCCAGCAAAGATGGGGGGGCCCGAGATTACAATCAGCCCCAGCATTTT
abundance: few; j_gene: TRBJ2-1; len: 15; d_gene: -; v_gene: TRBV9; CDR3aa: CASNPGGGVYNEQFF; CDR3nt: TGTGCCAGCAACCCAGGGGGAGGTGTCTACAATGAGCAGTTCTTC
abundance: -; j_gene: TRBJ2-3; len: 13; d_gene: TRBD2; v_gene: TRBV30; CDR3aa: CAWSGLAVGTQYF; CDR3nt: TGTGCCTGGTCGGGACTAGCGGTGGGTACGCAGTATTTT
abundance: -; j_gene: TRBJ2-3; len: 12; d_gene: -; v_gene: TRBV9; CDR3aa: CASSEPTDTQYF; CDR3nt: TGTGCCAGCAGCGAGCCCACAGATACGCAGTATTTT
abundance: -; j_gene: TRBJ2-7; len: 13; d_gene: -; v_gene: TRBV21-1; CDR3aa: CASSIGNSYEQYF; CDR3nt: TGTGCCAGCTCAATCGGGAACTCCTACGAGCAGTACTTC
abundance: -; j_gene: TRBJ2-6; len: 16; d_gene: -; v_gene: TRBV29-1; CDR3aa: CSVEETGPRGANVLTF; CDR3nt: TGCAGCGTTGAAGAAACAGGCCCGCGGGGGGCCAACGTCCTGACTTTC
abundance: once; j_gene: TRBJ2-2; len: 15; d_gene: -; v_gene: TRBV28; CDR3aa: CASSLRTANTGELFF; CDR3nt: TGTGCCAGCAGTTTACGGACAGCGAACACCGGGGAGCTGTTTTTT
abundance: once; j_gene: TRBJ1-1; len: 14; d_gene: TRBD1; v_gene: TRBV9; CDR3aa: CASSGTGDNTEAFF; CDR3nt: TGTGCCAGCAGCGGGACAGGGGATAACACTGAAGCTTTCTTT
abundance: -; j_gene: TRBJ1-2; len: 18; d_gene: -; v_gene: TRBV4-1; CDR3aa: CASSQEGVMSRSGYGYTF; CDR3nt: TGCGCCAGCAGCCAAGAAGGGGTAATGAGTAGATCTGGCTATGGCTACACCTTC
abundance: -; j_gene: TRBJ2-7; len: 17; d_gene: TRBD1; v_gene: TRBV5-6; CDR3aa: CASSYQTGTGGRNEQYF; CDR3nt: TGTGCCAGCAGCTACCAAACCGGGACAGGGGGCAGAAACGAGCAGTACTTC
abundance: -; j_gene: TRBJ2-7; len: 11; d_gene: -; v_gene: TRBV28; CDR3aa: CASGMTYEQYF; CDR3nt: TGTGCCTCAGGTATGACCTACGAGCAGTACTTC